The clone carrying this T cell receptor (beta chain) was counted many times. Its antigen is unidentified. Germline loops: CDR1 SGHVS, CDR2 FNYEAQ. V trimming: 5 bases; J trimming: 5 bases; junction bases outside the gene matches: 10. The CDR3 has 16 amino acids. Absent ophthalmopathy progression within 18 months defined stable Graves' hyperthyroidism. The data are from a study of T cells in Graves' hyperthyroidism and ophthalmopathy. General study points: By a 13 V-J model, ophthalmopathy was set apart from stable hyperthyroidism.

Amplified regions were TCR beta CDR3 sequences from RNA transcripts. First-round RT-PCR of the TCR CDR3 relied on the HTBI primer set. TCRdb itself ran the multiplex PCR reads through MiXCR, one entry per CDR3 protein. The repertoire includes about 480,000 distinct CDR3 sequences, under 15% of them detected once, and 15% to 20% sits in the top ten. V usage is TRBV7-6 and J usage is TRBJ2-5; 11 bases align to TRBD2. The TCR was taken from a woman aged 18-35 years with Graves' hyperthyroidism. Input material: blood. CDR3: CASSPLAGGLTETQYF. The CDR3 coding sequence is TGTGCCAGCAGCCCGCTAGCGGGAGGTTTGACGGAGACCCAGTACTTC.